A single sample gave rise to the 22 T cell receptor beta chains below, sequenced in a study of cytomegalovirus exposure and HLA in healthy donors. PCR primers comprised 60 Vbeta and 13 Jbeta primers. Repertoires were generated with immunoSEQ multiplex PCR, while TCRdb's copy carries only in-frame clones and drops some. The sample has approximately 100,000 clones, about two thirds seen once; the top ten hold 5.4%. The specimen was PBMCs. These receptors originate from a woman in her 70s in good health and CMV-seropositive.

This sequence joins TRBV2 and TRBJ1-2; TRBD1 agrees at 7 bases. This CDR3 contains 15 residues. Germline V gene lookup returns CDR1 SNHLY and CDR2 FYNNEI. Trimming at V came to 3 bases and at J to 8 bases, leaving 12 bases not matched to a gene. Written as DNA, the CDR3 is TGTGCCAGCAGTGAGGGGGGACAGACACAACACGGCTACACCTTC. It is translated as CASSEGGQTQHGYTF.

This clone was seen a few times. The chain employs TRBV6-7 and TRBJ1-2; D gene uncertain. TRBV6-7 is known as an ORF, though its function is uncertain. Trimming cost V 5 bases and J 3 bases, with 22 bases left between them. The CDR3 is 17 amino acids. CDR3 nucleotide sequence: TGTGCCAGCAGTCCCCCGCTGGTTAGCGATCAAGACTATGGCTACACCTTC. This encodes CASSPPLVSDQDYGYTF.

CDR3 sequence (DNA): TGTGCCAGCAGTTTTAACGCACAGAACTATGGCTACACCTTC. The encoded protein is CASSFNAQNYGYTF. The chain has TRBV27 and TRBJ1-2; D is unresolved. Trimming removed 3 bases from V and 2 bases from J, with 10 bases in between. Germline V CDR1 and CDR2: MNHEY, SMNVEV (reference sequence). The CDR3 contains 14 residues.

For the CDR3, the DNA is TGTGCCAGCAGCCAAGAGGGACAGACCTACTCTGGAAACACCATATATTTT. Protein: CASSQEGQTYSGNTIYF. This chain joins TRBV4-2 and TRBJ1-3; 7 bases match TRBD1. CDR3 length: 17 amino acids. CDR1 is LGHNA, CDR2 YNFKEQ, per germline. Trimming removed 0 bases from V and 0 bases from J; junction bases left unmatched: 5.

The genes are TRBV2 and TRBJ2-7, with D possibly TRBD1 on 6 matching bases. Per germline, CDR1 SNHLY and CDR2 FYNNEI. V was cut by 7 bases and J by 1 base, with 8 bases left in between. The CDR3 spans 12 residues. Here the CDR3 reads CASKGQSYEQYF. The DNA of the CDR3 is TGTGCCAGCAAAGGACAGTCCTACGAGCAGTACTTC.

This rearrangement joins TRBV7-2 to TRBJ2-5; possible D gene TRBD1, 6 bases. V lost 0 bases and J 4 bases, leaving 12 bases between the germline ends. CDR1 and CDR2 from the germline V gene are SGHTA and FQGNSA. CDR3 size: 15 residues. CDR3 nucleotide sequence: TGTGCCAGCAGCTTAGCGGGGGCCCCCCGAGAGACCCAGTACTTC. Its protein product is CASSLAGAPRETQYF.

This chain joins TRBV11-2 and TRBJ2-3, with 9 bases lining up with TRBD2. The CDR3 is 15 amino acids. The germline CDR1 and CDR2 sequences are SGHAT and FQNNGV. The J segment lost 3 bases and the V segment lost 5 bases, leaving 6 bases of the junction unmatched. The CDR3 bases are TGTGCCAGCAGCACGCCGGGACTAGCTACAGATACGCAGTATTTT. It codes for CASSTPGLATDTQYF.

The V gene is TRBV6-1, the J gene TRBJ2-7; tentative D call: TRBD1 (6 bases). V lost 6 bases and J 3 bases, leaving 9 bases between the germline ends. CDR3 length: 12 residues. CDR1 is MNHNS, CDR2 SASEGT, per germline. CDR3 residues: CASRDSDYEQYF. CDR3 coding DNA: TGTGCCAGCAGGGACAGCGACTACGAGCAGTACTTC.

The chain uses TRBV2 and TRBJ2-5; tentatively, D is TRBD2 (5 bases). Germline-derived CDR1 and CDR2 are SNHLY and FYNNEI. Trimming took 7 bases from V and 2 from J, leaving 14 bases between them. The CDR3 covers 14 residues. The CDR3 nucleotides are TGTGCCAGCATAAGGCAAGCGGCACAAGAGACCCAGTACTTC. Translation: CASIRQAAQETQYF.

V usage is TRBV14 and J usage is TRBJ2-3; D is perhaps TRBD1 (5 bases). The germline V gene has CDR1 SGHDN and CDR2 FVKESK. The CDR3 contains 15 residues. Trimming took 4 bases from V and 6 from J, leaving 17 bases between them. The CDR3 protein is CASSPYSRQSDTQYF. In nucleotides, the CDR3 is TGTGCCAGCAGCCCCTATTCAAGACAGTCCGATACGCAGTATTTT. Full variable domain (missing parts from reference TRBV14 and TRBJ2-3): EAGVTQFPSHSVIEKGQTVTLRCDPISGHDNLYWYRRVMGKEIKFLLHFVKESKQDESGMPNNRFLAERTGGTYSTLKVQPAELEDSGVYFCASSPYSRQSDTQYFGPGTRLTVL.

This chain uses TRBV19 with TRBJ2-1; TRBD2 is a possible D gene (5 bases). This CDR3 has 16 residues. The germline V gene has CDR1 LNHDA and CDR2 SQIVND (reference sequence). Deletions cut 7 bases from V and 2 bases from J, with 18 bases between. CDR3 coding DNA: TGTGCCAGTACCGCAAGATTGGAGGCCCCCTACAATGAGCAGTTCTTC. Translated: CASTARLEAPYNEQFF.

The chain employs TRBV18 and TRBJ1-2; maybe TRBD1 (5 bases). Trimming removed 3 bases from V and 7 bases from J, with 12 bases in between. The germline V gene encodes CDR1 KGHSH and CDR2 LQKENI. The CDR3 contains 13 residues. CDR3 residues: CASSPGPGSGYTF. DNA of the CDR3: TGTGCCAGCTCACCGGGGCCGGGCAGTGGCTACACCTTC.

The chain couples TRBV18 to TRBJ2-1, with 10 bases fitting TRBD2. The length of the CDR3 is 17 residues. Germline V CDR1 and CDR2: KGHSH, LQKENI. Losses at the gene ends were 1 base for V and 5 bases for J; bases not matched to a gene: 8. The CDR3 DNA reads as TGTGCCAGCTCACCACGGTTAGCGGGGGGTCCCCACAATGAGCAGTTCTTC. This gives the protein CASSPRLAGGPHNEQFF.

The chain combines TRBV5-1 with TRBJ2-1; 7 positions agree with TRBD2. The CDR3 contains 14 residues. J lost 7 bases, V lost 4 bases, and 8 bases had no gene match. Germline assignment: CDR1 SGHRS and CDR2 YFSETQ. The CDR3 DNA is TGCGCCAGCAGCGGAGCGGGGAATTTAAATGAGCAGTTCTTC. Translating gives CASSGAGNLNEQFF.

This clone was seen a single time. The chain combines TRBV29-1 with TRBJ2-3, with a possible D match to TRBD2 (6 bases). The CDR3 loop spans 11 amino acids. Deletions cut 6 bases from V and 6 bases from J, with 10 bases between. Germline CDR1 reads SQVTM; CDR2 reads ANQGSEA. The CDR3 reads CSVGGVDTQYF. The CDR3 coding sequence is TGCAGCGTCGGAGGGGTGGATACGCAGTATTTT.

This clone turned up a few times. The chain carries TRBV13 and TRBJ2-3, with 11 positions matching TRBD2. The CDR3 runs to 15 residues. CDR1 and CDR2 (germline): PRHDT, FYEKMQ (reference sequence). The junction had 6 bases not matched to a gene; V was cut back by 5 bases and J by 5 bases. The CDR3 DNA is TGTGCCAGCAGCATCTTTAGCGGGGGGGTAGATACGCAGTATTTT. As protein: CASSIFSGGVDTQYF. The variable domain in full, completed from reference TRBV13 and TRBJ2-3, reads AAGVIQSPRHLIKEKRETATLKCYPIPRHDTVYWYQQGPGQDPQFLISFYEKMQSDKGSIPDRFSAQQFSDYHSELNMSSLELGDSALYFCASSIFSGGVDTQYFGPGTRLTVL.

The rearrangement uses TRBV11-3 and TRBJ2-7; D may be TRBD2 (5 bases). Germline-derived CDR1 and CDR2 are SGHNT and YENEEA. The CDR3 is made up of 13 amino acids. V was trimmed by 4 bases and J by 4 bases, leaving 11 bases between them. In DNA, the CDR3 is TGTGCCAGCAGCTCCGGGATTCGTTACGAGCAGTACTTC. It encodes CASSSGIRYEQYF. Together with reference TRBV11-3 and TRBJ2-7, the CDR3 gives the full variable domain: EAGVVQSPRYKIIEKKQPVAFWCNPISGHNTLYWYLQNLGQGPELLIRYENEEAVDDSQLPKDRFSAERLKGVDSTLKIQPAELGDSAVYLCASSSGIRYEQYFGPGTRLTVT.

This clone came up a few times. This chain uses TRBV9 with TRBJ1-3; possible D gene TRBD1, 6 bases. Trimming cost V 3 bases and J 0 bases, with 13 bases left between them. The CDR3 runs 16 residues. Per germline, CDR1 SGDLS and CDR2 YYNGEE. The CDR3 DNA is TGTGCCAGCAGCGCGTCCACAGGGTACTCTGGAAACACCATATATTTT. This gives the protein CASSASTGYSGNTIYF.

The chain couples TRBV29-1 to TRBJ1-4, with D possibly TRBD1 on 6 matching bases. With 8 bases removed from V and 7 bases from J, the gap between germline ends came to 17 bases. This CDR3 has 13 residues. Germline V gene sequence: CDR1 SQVTM, CDR2 ANQGSEA. The CDR3 region has the DNA TGCAGCATCCAGAGGGGGTACGGTGAAAAACTGTTTTTT. Amino acids: CSIQRGYGEKLFF.

This clone was observed a single time. This chain links TRBV20-1 with TRBJ2-1; TRBD2 aligns across 7 bases. Germline trimming cut 6 bases from V and 12 bases from J; bases unmatched to any gene: 8. Germline values: CDR1 DFQATT, CDR2 SNEGSKA (reference sequence). There are 11 residues in the CDR3. The CDR3 coding sequence is TGCAGTGCCCCGGCCGGGGGGAGGCAGTTCTTC. It is translated as CSAPAGGRQFF.

The chain combines TRBV5-6 with TRBJ1-4; no clear D gene. Between the trimmed V and J ends, which lost 1 base and 5 bases, there was a span of 9 bases. In germline, CDR1 is SGHDT, CDR2 YYEEEE. There are 14 residues in the CDR3. Here the CDR3 DNA reads TGTGCCAGCAGCTTGTACAGTCCCAATGAAAAACTGTTTTTT. This translates into CASSLYSPNEKLFF.

Only one count was recorded for this clone. The rearrangement links TRBV5-4 to TRBJ1-4; D may be TRBD1 (6 bases). The CDR3 loop spans 15 amino acids. The germline V and J ends were trimmed by 1 base and 7 bases, with 14 bases remaining between them. In germline, CDR1 is SGHNT, CDR2 YYREEE (reference sequence). The CDR3 region has the DNA TGTGCCAGCAGCTTGCAGGGCAGGGGTGGTGAAAAACTGTTTTTT. Amino acid sequence: CASSLQGRGGEKLFF.